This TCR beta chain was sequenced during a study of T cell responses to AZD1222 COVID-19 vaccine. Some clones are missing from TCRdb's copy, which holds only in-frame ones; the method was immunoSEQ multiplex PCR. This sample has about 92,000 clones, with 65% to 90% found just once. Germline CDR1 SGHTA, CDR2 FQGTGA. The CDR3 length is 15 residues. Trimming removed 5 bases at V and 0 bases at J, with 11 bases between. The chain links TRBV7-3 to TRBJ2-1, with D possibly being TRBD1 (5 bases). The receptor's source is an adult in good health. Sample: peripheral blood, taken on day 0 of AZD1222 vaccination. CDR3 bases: TGTGCCAGCAGCGGCGACAGCAGCTCCTACAATGAGCAGTTCTTC. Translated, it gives CASSGDSSSYNEQFF.